Presented here are 21 T cell receptor beta chains from one specimen sequenced in a study of technical replicates of blood from a few donors (dated by TCRdb to about 2017). The library was prepared using the immunoSEQ multiplex PCR assay. The clones in this table, taken by TCRdb from immuneACCESS, are in-frame only. Not every clone is retained; where verified, under half of the shortfall comes from an unresolved V gene, and the cause of the rest is unknown. A total of approximately 97,000 clones appear in this sample, approximately 96% of them only once. Clones ranked in the top ten supply 0.3% to 0.45% of the sample. Sample: T cells isolated from PBMCs. The receptor set was obtained from a human donor in good health.

The chain has TRBV27 and TRBJ1-1, with D maybe TRBD1 (6 bases). Germline V CDR1 and CDR2: MNHEY, SMNVEV (reference sequence). Trimming stripped 3 bases from V and 0 bases from J, with 17 bases between. The CDR3 is 17 amino acids. Written as DNA, the CDR3 is TGTGCCAGCAGTTTCTTTATGGCAGGGGCTTTGAACACTGAAGCTTTCTTT. Translation: CASSFFMAGALNTEAFF.

V gene TRBV5-1 combines with J gene TRBJ1-1; no clear D gene. Germline V gene sequence: CDR1 SGHRS, CDR2 YFSETQ. The CDR3 has 13 amino acids. V lost 1 base to trimming and J lost 1 base, with 5 bases between them. The CDR3 nucleotides are TGCGCCAGCAGCTTGTATCCGAACACTGAAGCTTTCTTT. Translated, it gives CASSLYPNTEAFF.

The chain couples TRBV30 to TRBJ2-3, with TRBD2 matching over 12 bases. Germline V gene sequence: CDR1 GTSNPN, CDR2 SVGIG (reference sequence). CDR3 length: 16 residues. V lost 6 bases, J lost 0 bases, and 7 bases stayed unmatched. The CDR3 spells CACTTGTSGSTDTQYF. The CDR3 bases are TGTGCCTGCACTACCGGGACTAGCGGGAGCACAGATACGCAGTATTTT.

This chain connects TRBV9 to TRBJ2-3, with TRBD2 matching over 7 bases. The CDR3 sequence is 16 residues long. Unmatched junction bases numbered 4, after V lost 0 bases and J lost 0 bases. CDR1 is SGDLS and CDR2 is YYNGEE in the germline V gene. CDR3 loop: CASSVASGESTDTQYF. The CDR3 nucleotides are TGTGCCAGCAGCGTAGCTAGCGGAGAAAGCACAGATACGCAGTATTTT.

The chain uses TRBV7-3 and TRBJ1-6; no clear D gene. From germline, CDR1 is SGHTA and CDR2 FQGTGA. The CDR3 is 16 amino acids. The V and J ends lost 6 bases and 3 bases respectively, with 15 bases between them. The CDR3 coding sequence is TGTGCCAGCAGGTGGCGGTTTCGGCACTATAATTCACCCCTCCACTTT. As protein: CASRWRFRHYNSPLHF.

V gene TRBV4-2 combines with J gene TRBJ2-7; TRBD2 matches at 8 bases. The CDR3 is made up of 14 amino acids. Germline trimming cut 4 bases from V and 3 bases from J; bases unmatched to any gene: 5. Germline lookup yields CDR1 LGHNA and CDR2 YNFKEQ. The CDR3 loop reads CASSPLAGHYEQYF. For the CDR3, the DNA is TGTGCCAGCAGCCCGCTAGCGGGCCACTACGAGCAGTACTTC.

V usage is TRBV5-1 and J usage is TRBJ1-3; unclear D gene. V lost 0 bases and J 0 bases, leaving 4 bases between the germline ends. The germline V gene has CDR1 SGHRS and CDR2 YFSETQ. This CDR3 is built from 14 residues. The CDR3 here is CASSLDSSGNTIYF. For the CDR3, the DNA is TGCGCCAGCAGCTTGGACAGCTCTGGAAACACCATATATTTT.

The V call is TRBV6-4, the J call TRBJ2-1; D is uncertain. The CDR3 has 10 amino acids. Per germline, CDR1 MRHNA and CDR2 SNTAGT. V lost 5 bases, J lost 9 bases, and 5 bases lay in between. CDR3 sequence: CASSPIEQFF. The CDR3 nucleotides are TGTGCCAGCAGTCCTATTGAGCAGTTCTTC.

The chain is built from TRBV12-5 and TRBJ2-1; 11 bases line up with TRBD2. The CDR3 runs 15 residues. Germline trimming cut 6 bases from V and 7 bases from J; bases unmatched to any gene: 8. CDR1 is LGHNT, CDR2 FRNRAP, per germline. In DNA form, the CDR3 reads TGTGCTAGTGGAAATGGACTAGCGGGCTTAAATGAGCAGTTCTTC. As protein: CASGNGLAGLNEQFF.

This rearrangement joins TRBV7-2 to TRBJ2-1; 7 bases agree with TRBD2. This CDR3 has 15 amino acids. V was pared by 2 bases and J by 11 bases, with 12 bases of the junction left unmatched. Per germline, CDR1 SGHTA and CDR2 FQGNSA. The CDR3 here is CASSLRGASGEQQFF. In DNA form, the CDR3 reads TGTGCCAGCAGCTTAAGAGGGGCTAGCGGAGAACAGCAGTTCTTC.

J is TRBJ2-5 and V is TRBV4-1, with D maybe TRBD1 (6 bases). Trimming stripped 0 bases from V and 8 bases from J, with 13 bases between. The CDR3 is 14 residues long. From germline, CDR1 is MGHRA and CDR2 YSYEKL. CDR3 residues: CASSQDKQGGTQYF. CDR3 nucleotides: TGCGCCAGCAGCCAAGATAAACAGGGTGGAACCCAGTACTTC.

The chain has TRBV28 and TRBJ2-1, with a weak D call TRBD1 (5 bases). The germline CDR1 and CDR2 sequences are MDHEN and SYDVKM. Trimming removed 5 bases at V and 10 bases at J, with 21 bases between. The CDR3 runs to 15 residues. The CDR3 loop is CASSPTQDTSLEQFF. The CDR3 bases are TGTGCCAGCAGTCCTACCCAGGACACGTCTTTGGAGCAGTTCTTC.

This sequence joins TRBV30 and TRBJ2-5, with 9 bases identical to TRBD2. Germline trimming cut 0 bases from V and 4 bases from J; bases unmatched to any gene: 18. The CDR3 runs to 19 residues. Per germline, CDR1 GTSNPN and CDR2 SVGIG (reference sequence). The CDR3 region is CAWSVLGAREGLLSETQYF. The CDR3 DNA sequence: TGTGCCTGGAGTGTACTAGGGGCGCGGGAGGGCCTTCTATCAGAGACCCAGTACTTC.

V usage is TRBV29-1 and J usage is TRBJ1-2; tentative D call: TRBD1 (6 bases). Trimming took 7 bases from V and 5 from J, leaving 17 bases between them. The CDR3 extends over 13 amino acids. CDR1 and CDR2 (germline): SQVTM, ANQGSEA. Here the CDR3 DNA reads TGCAGCGCGCTATTGACAGGAGAATATGGCTACACCTTC. Translating it yields CSALLTGEYGYTF. Together with reference TRBV29-1 and TRBJ1-2, the CDR3 gives the full variable domain: SAVISQKPSRDICQRGTSLTIQCQVDSQVTMMFWYRQQPGQSLTLIATANQGSEATYESGFVIDKFPISRPNLTFSTLTVSNMSPEDSSIYLCSALLTGEYGYTFGSGTRLTVV.

The chain employs TRBV5-1 and TRBJ2-3; possible D gene TRBD2, 6 bases. CDR1 SGHRS and CDR2 YFSETQ come from the germline V gene. The CDR3 consists of 17 residues. V lost 3 bases and J 6 bases, leaving 23 bases between the germline ends. This CDR3 is CASSSEGYREFFDTQYF. CDR3 in DNA: TGCGCCAGCAGCTCGGAGGGGTATCGGGAGTTTTTTGATACGCAGTATTTT.

The J gene is TRBJ2-2, the V gene TRBV9, with TRBD2 identical over 14 bases. The CDR3 extends over 17 amino acids. CDR1 is SGDLS, CDR2 YYNGEE, per germline. V dropped 3 bases and J dropped 7; count of bases not matched to a gene: 8. In DNA form, the CDR3 reads TGTGCCAGCAGCGCTCCGGGACTAGCGGGAGTGAACGGGGAGCTGTTTTTT. Residues: CASSAPGLAGVNGELFF.

V gene TRBV11-2 combines with J gene TRBJ2-2; weak D call: TRBD1 (6 bases). This CDR3 contains 16 residues. The germline gives CDR1 SGHAT, CDR2 FQNNGV. Trimming left V 1 base short and J 5 bases short, with 14 bases between. In DNA, the CDR3 is TGTGCCAGCAGCTTAGTACAGGGCTCGGGGACCGGGGAGCTGTTTTTT. It specifies CASSLVQGSGTGELFF.

The chain combines TRBV9 with TRBJ1-6; D is unresolved. V lost 3 bases, J lost 17 bases, and 18 bases lay in between. The CDR3 extends over 13 amino acids. Germline values: CDR1 SGDLS, CDR2 YYNGEE. The CDR3 coding sequence is TGTGCCAGCAGCGGGGTAACCGGGTTATCCATCCACTTT. Amino acid sequence: CASSGVTGLSIHF.

V is TRBV18 and J is TRBJ2-4, with 11 nucleotides matching TRBD1. Trimming cost V 6 bases and J 8 bases; bases outside gene matches: 9. Per germline, CDR1 KGHSH and CDR2 LQKENI. The CDR3 is 15 residues long. CDR3 sequence: CASSYAGTGGDIQYF. CDR3 nucleotides: TGTGCCAGCTCGTACGCTGGGACAGGGGGGGACATTCAGTACTTC.

The chain couples TRBV6-6 to TRBJ1-2; 9 positions match TRBD1. The CDR3 spans 16 residues. V lost 6 bases, J lost 4 bases, and 12 bases stayed unmatched. Per the germline V gene, CDR1 is MNHNY and CDR2 is SVGAGI (reference sequence). In DNA, the CDR3 is TGTGCCAGCAGCCACCCACAGGGGGCGCGTCTCTATGGCTACACCTTC. It specifies CASSHPQGARLYGYTF.

The rearrangement uses TRBV5-1 and TRBJ2-2; 12 positions match TRBD2. Trimming at V came to 0 bases and at J to 6 bases, leaving 3 bases not matched to a gene. The CDR3 runs 16 residues. Per the germline V gene, CDR1 is SGHRS and CDR2 is YFSETQ. The CDR3 spells CASSLGLAGVAGELFF. Written as DNA, the CDR3 is TGCGCCAGCAGCTTGGGACTAGCGGGAGTGGCCGGGGAGCTGTTTTTT.